This T cell receptor beta chain was captured by sequencing in a study of blood T cell repertoires in COVID-19. Across the whole study: Researchers got acute and convalescent COVID-19 samples from the United States, Italy and Spain. Sample material is recorded as cDNA or gDNA derived from T cells, B-cell-depleted T cells, or PBMCs.

The V segment lost 2 bases and the J segment 9 bases; nucleotides outside the gene matches: 12. The germline V gene encodes CDR1 MNHNY and CDR2 SVGAGI (reference sequence). The CDR3 covers 15 residues. How the authors handled the data: Amplification with reference gene primers provided the estimates of nucleated cell counts. The protocol was immunoSEQ multiplex PCR, while the TCRdb copy is restricted to in-frame clones and leaves out a portion. V and J calls plus clone size are reproduced from that table; the DNA served to infer D and trimming. The table lists 240,000 or so clones, about 68% of them singletons.

This sequence originates from a woman aged 80 or over with acute or convalescent COVID-19. The chain uses TRBV6-6 and TRBJ1-2; 7 nucleotides line up with TRBD1. Sequenced: peripheral blood. As DNA, the CDR3 is TGTGCCAGCAGTTACGCGATCGACAGGGTAGGTCGCTACACCTTC. Encoded protein: CASSYAIDRVGRYTF.